The 27 T cell receptor beta chains in this list originate from one sample, sequenced in a study of blood T cell repertoires in COVID-19. Produced via immunoSEQ multiplex PCR; TCRdb's table is partial and in-frame only. The sample shows about 120,000 clones, 90% of them seen only once. Material: peripheral blood. The receptors were gathered from a man aged 60 to 69 with COVID-19, enrolled during active disease.

V and J are TRBV11-2 and TRBJ1-6; possible D gene TRBD1, 5 bases. The CDR3 has 16 residues. Deletions cut 0 bases from V and 6 bases from J, with 12 bases between. The germline CDR1 and CDR2 sequences are SGHAT and FQNNGV. CDR3 DNA sequence: TGTGCCAGCAGCTTAGATCGGGCAGGGCCTAATTCACCCCTCCACTTT. This translates into CASSLDRAGPNSPLHF.

This clone was detected a few times. V is TRBV7-2 and J is TRBJ2-5; possibly TRBD1 for D (7 bases). Germline V lookup: CDR1 SGHTA, CDR2 FQGNSA. CDR3 length equals 14 residues. The germline V and J ends were trimmed by 5 bases and 5 bases, with 15 bases remaining between them. This chain's CDR3 is CASSAQGEAETQYF. The CDR3 DNA reads as TGTGCCAGCAGCGCGCAGGGGGAGGCCGAGACCCAGTACTTC.

This chain links TRBV5-1 with TRBJ2-7, with 8 nucleotides matching TRBD1. The germline gives CDR1 SGHRS, CDR2 YFSETQ. This CDR3 has 15 residues. V shed 4 bases, J shed 2 bases, and the junction held 8 bases outside the gene matches. CDR3 loop: CASSPRTGLTYEQYF. The CDR3 coding sequence is TGCGCCAGCAGCCCGCGGACAGGGCTTACCTACGAGCAGTACTTC.

This sequence joins TRBV2 and TRBJ2-1; D not certain. This CDR3 contains 13 residues. V was pared by 3 bases and J by 6 bases, with 9 bases between. Germline loops: CDR1 SNHLY, CDR2 FYNNEI. CDR3 sequence (DNA): TGTGCCAGCAGTGATGAGGAGATCAATGAGCAGTTCTTC. This sequence encodes CASSDEEINEQFF.

CDR3 loop: CSESAGLADTQYF. The CDR3, as DNA: TGCAGCGAGTCAGCGGGACTCGCAGATACGCAGTATTTT. V and J are TRBV29-1 and TRBJ2-3, with 7 bases lining up with TRBD2. Germline V gene data show CDR1 as SQVTM and CDR2 as ANQGSEA. The CDR3 sequence is 13 residues long. The V gene end was trimmed by 7 bases and the J gene end by 4 bases; junction bases not matched to a gene: 8.

The V call is TRBV3-1 (or the pseudogene TRBV3-2), the J call TRBJ2-1, with D perhaps matching TRBD2 (6 bases). The CDR3 covers 13 residues. The germline V and J ends were trimmed by 9 bases and 8 bases, with 17 bases remaining between them. The germline CDR1 and CDR2 sequences are LGHDT and YNNKEL (reference sequence). Written as DNA, the CDR3 is TGTGCCAGTGGTTTTTGGAGGGGCCATGAGCAGTTCTTC. It encodes CASGFWRGHEQFF.

The rearrangement links TRBV7-2 to TRBJ1-2; 7 nucleotides align to TRBD1. This CDR3 is 12 amino acids long. V lost 5 bases and J lost 5; bases outside the gene matches: 2. Per the germline V gene, CDR1 is SGHTA and CDR2 is FQGNSA. CDR3 residues: CASSLTGYGYTF. As DNA, the CDR3 is TGTGCCAGCAGCCTGACAGGGTATGGCTACACCTTC.

As regards this clone: The same CDR3 can be traced to other DNA sequences in this sample. The chain carries TRBV5-1 and TRBJ2-1; the match to TRBD2 covers 13 bases. Germline loops: CDR1 SGHRS, CDR2 YFSETQ. V lost 4 bases and J lost 3; bases outside the gene matches: 1. The CDR3 length is 15 residues. The DNA for the CDR3 is TGCGCCAGCAGCAGGACTAGCGGGGGCTACAATGAGCAGTTCTTC. Its protein product is CASSRTSGGYNEQFF.

The sample holds a few counts of this clone. The chain joins TRBV7-8 to TRBJ1-1, with D possibly matching TRBD1 (6 bases). Germline V gene sequence: CDR1 SGHVS, CDR2 FQNEAQ. V lost 4 bases and J lost 0, with 18 bases in between. This CDR3 comprises 17 residues. The chain's CDR3 is CASSSKGEGTMNTEAFF. In DNA, the CDR3 is TGTGCCAGCAGCTCCAAGGGGGAAGGGACCATGAACACTGAAGCTTTCTTT.

The chain is built from TRBV27 and TRBJ2-7; 7 bases agree with TRBD1. This CDR3 contains 13 residues. V dropped 6 bases and J dropped 7; count of bases not matched to a gene: 9. Germline-derived CDR1 and CDR2 are MNHEY and SMNVEV (reference sequence). The CDR3 DNA sequence: TGTGCCAGCAGGGCCAGACAGGGCGGGGAGCAGTACTTC. Its translation: CASRARQGGEQYF.

The J gene is TRBJ2-4, the V gene TRBV24-1; TRBD2 agrees at 10 bases. Germline CDR1 reads KGHDR; CDR2 reads SFDVKD. CDR3 length: 14 amino acids. V gave up 4 bases and J gave up 8 bases; unmatched junction bases: 4. In DNA form, the CDR3 reads TGTGCCACCAGTGAAGCGGGAGGGCCTTACATTCAGTACTTC. Protein product: CATSEAGGPYIQYF.

This clone was seen only once. The rearrangement links TRBV30 to TRBJ2-3, with D possibly TRBD2 on 5 matching bases. V was shortened by 8 bases and J by 0 bases, with 21 bases between the two germline ends. The CDR3 covers 16 residues. Germline V gene sequence: CDR1 GTSNPN, CDR2 SVGIG (reference sequence). The CDR3 spells CATDGSGRASTDTQYF. The CDR3 nucleotides are TGTGCCACGGATGGAAGCGGCAGAGCTAGCACAGATACGCAGTATTTT. Full variable domain (missing parts from reference TRBV30 and TRBJ2-3): SQTIHQWPATLVQPVGSPLSLECTVEGTSNPNLYWYRQAAGRGLQLLFYSVGIGQISSEVPQNLSASRPQDRQFILSSKKLLLSDSGFYLCATDGSGRASTDTQYFGPGTRLTVL.

The gene calls are TRBV10-2 and TRBJ2-3; 7 bases are a match to TRBD2. The CDR3 covers 14 residues. The J segment lost 5 bases and the V segment lost 2 bases, leaving 4 bases of the junction unmatched. CDR1 and CDR2 (germline): WSHSY, SAAADI. In DNA, the CDR3 is TGCGCCAGCAGTGAGGCCGGGAGGAGAGATACGCAGTATTTT. Amino acid sequence: CASSEAGRRDTQYF.

This chain connects TRBV9 to TRBJ1-3; D is perhaps TRBD1 (6 bases). Looked up from germline, CDR1 is SGDLS and CDR2 is YYNGEE. The V end was cut by 4 bases, the J end by 4 bases, with 15 bases between. This CDR3 comprises 15 residues. The CDR3 region is CASSPQGRRGNTIYF. DNA for the CDR3: TGTGCCAGCAGCCCTCAGGGGCGCAGAGGAAACACCATATATTTT.

V gene TRBV7-3 combines with J gene TRBJ2-2; D not resolved. V lost 4 bases and J lost 4, with 4 bases in between. The CDR3 sequence is 12 residues long. CDR1 SGHTA and CDR2 FQGTGA come from the germline V gene. CDR3 sequence (DNA): TGTGCCAGCAGCTACACCACCGGGGAGCTGTTTTTT. As protein: CASSYTTGELFF.

Written as DNA, the CDR3 is TGTGCCACCAGTGATCACACCGTGGACAGGGGGCAGAATGAGCAGTTCTTC. This gives the protein CATSDHTVDRGQNEQFF. The chain links TRBV24-1 to TRBJ2-1; 11 bases match TRBD1. V lost 3 bases, J lost 7 bases, and 10 bases stayed unmatched. The CDR3 runs 17 residues. In germline, CDR1 is KGHDR, CDR2 SFDVKD.

The chain uses TRBV6-2 or TRBV6-3 and TRBJ1-5; 7 bases match TRBD1. With V trimmed by 6 bases and J by 2 bases, 7 bases remained unmatched. CDR1 and CDR2 (germline): MNHEY, SVGEGT. The CDR3 sequence is 15 residues long. The CDR3, as DNA: TGTGCCAGCAGCGGCAGGGGGGTCGGCAATCAGCCCCAGCATTTT. It encodes CASSGRGVGNQPQHF.

This clone was seen only a few times. The chain carries TRBV15 and TRBJ2-7, with TRBD1 identical over 8 bases. V shed 2 bases and J 4 bases; nucleotides not matched to a gene: 4. Germline V gene sequence: CDR1 LNHNV, CDR2 YYDKDF (reference sequence). This CDR3 has 14 amino acids. CDR3 protein: CATSRYNRGYEQYF. The CDR3 nucleotides read TGTGCCACCAGCAGATATAACAGGGGGTACGAGCAGTACTTC.

The chain carries TRBV29-1 and TRBJ1-2, with a weak D call TRBD1 (6 bases). Germline loops: CDR1 SQVTM, CDR2 ANQGSEA. This CDR3 has 13 residues. V was cut by 0 bases and J by 6 bases, with 11 bases left in between. CDR3 sequence (DNA): TGCAGCGTTGAAGATACAGGGCTGAATGGCTACACCTTC. Amino acids: CSVEDTGLNGYTF.

The DNA of the CDR3 is TGTGCCAGCAACCTAGCGGGGCTCTCCTACGAGCAGTACTTC. This sequence encodes CASNLAGLSYEQYF. The chain recombines TRBV2 with TRBJ2-7; 9 positions agree with TRBD2. Losses at the gene ends were 7 bases for V and 0 bases for J; bases not matched to a gene: 4. The CDR3 spans 14 residues. CDR1 SNHLY and CDR2 FYNNEI come from the germline V gene.

The chain couples TRBV7-9 to TRBJ1-6; D unresolved. Germline CDR1 reads SEHNR; CDR2 reads FQNEAQ (reference sequence). The ends were cut back, 6 bases at V and 10 bases at J, with 19 bases in the middle. The CDR3 has 15 residues. CDR3 bases: TGTGCCAGCAGTTTTAGACCTTCTCACGGGTCACCCCTCCACTTT. It is translated as CASSFRPSHGSPLHF.

This chain links TRBV21-1 with TRBJ2-1; TRBD1 was called by the table and not checked on the DNA. TRBV21-1 is designated a pseudogene. This CDR3 is built from 12 residues. CDR3 sequence (DNA): TGTGCCAGCATCCCACAGGGGAATGAGCAGTTCTTC. Translation: CASIPQGNEQFF.

In nucleotides, the CDR3 is TGTGCCAGCTCTCTCGGAGGCGGGCACAATGAGCAGTTCTTC. Translating gives CASSLGGGHNEQFF. The chain combines TRBV6-4 with TRBJ2-1, with TRBD2 as a possible D gene (5 bases). CDR1 is MRHNA, CDR2 SNTAGT, per germline. This CDR3 region has 14 residues. Trimming took off 8 bases at V and 5 bases at J, with 16 bases between the two ends.

This sequence joins TRBV6-4 and TRBJ2-2; D not resolved. The V and J ends lost 2 bases and 1 base respectively, with 2 bases between them. Germline values: CDR1 MRHNA, CDR2 SNTAGT. This CDR3 spans 13 amino acids. DNA of the CDR3: TGTGCCAGCAGTGACCTGAACACCGGGGAGCTGTTTTTT. Its translation: CASSDLNTGELFF.

Only one count was recorded for this clone. The chain combines TRBV28 with TRBJ1-5; D is possibly TRBD1 (6 bases). This CDR3 region has 15 residues. The V gene's germline CDR1 is MDHEN and CDR2 SYDVKM. Between the trimmed V and J ends, which lost 6 bases and 2 bases, there was a span of 14 bases. The CDR3 reads CASRRGGEGNQPQHF. The CDR3 region has the DNA TGTGCCAGCAGGCGAGGGGGGGAAGGCAATCAGCCCCAGCATTTT.

The rearrangement joins TRBV2 to TRBJ2-3; TRBD2 matches 7 bases. The CDR3 spans 17 residues. V was clipped by 2 bases and J by 7 bases; unmatched bases: 15. Germline CDR1 reads SNHLY; CDR2 reads FYNNEI. The CDR3 DNA is TGTGCCAGCAGTGAAAGGGGTTCGGCGGGAGTGGCGAATACGCAGTATTTT. Amino acid sequence: CASSERGSAGVANTQYF.

The gene calls are TRBV19 and TRBJ2-7; D not resolved. Trimming stripped 6 bases from V and 2 bases from J, with 17 bases between. The CDR3 has 15 amino acids. Germline assignment: CDR1 LNHDA and CDR2 SQIVND (reference sequence). DNA for the CDR3: TGTGCCAGTAGGCCCGTCGGGTCACTACCCTACGAGCAGTACTTC. The encoded protein is CASRPVGSLPYEQYF. The whole variable domain, filled in from reference TRBV19 and TRBJ2-7, reads DGGITQSPKYLFRKEGQNVTLSCEQNLNHDAMYWYRQDPGQGLRLIYYSQIVNDFQKGDIAEGYSVSREKKESFPLTVTSAQKNPTAFYLCASRPVGSLPYEQYFGPGTRLTVT.